Following are 6 T cell receptor beta chains from one sample sequenced in a study of CD8 T cells in ankylosing spondylitis (dated by TCRdb to 2015 to 2018). Libraries were built with 5' RACE. The sequencing machine was an Illumina HiSeq 2500. TCRdb itself trimmed the public reads at Q25 with fastp, ran MiXCR and retained productive beta chains. Identical CDR3 protein sequences are pooled into one entry, listed with their most common genes and DNA. Counted in this sample were about 160,000 distinct CDR3 sequences; around 9.6% of them appeared once. Approximately 15% of the sample is taken by the ten largest. Sequencing was performed on blood, either unsorted or a sorted T cell fraction (not recorded which). All receptors derive from a female donor with ankylosing spondylitis or in good health (not recorded which).

The rearrangement links TRBV27 to TRBJ1-6; D gene ambiguous. CDR1 is MNHEY and CDR2 is SMNVEV in the germline V gene (reference sequence). Trimming shortened V by 8 bases and J by 3 bases, and 11 bases separated the two germline ends. The CDR3 has 14 residues. As DNA, the CDR3 is TGTGCCAGCGGAATCGGGCTCTATAATTCACCCCTCCACTTT. Its protein is CASGIGLYNSPLHF.

The rearrangement links TRBV11-2 to TRBJ2-2; D is uncertain. The V and J ends lost 4 bases and 8 bases respectively, with 11 bases between them. CDR3 length equals 13 residues. Per the germline V gene, CDR1 is SGHAT and CDR2 is FQNNGV. CDR3 loop: CASSSTPSGELFF. The CDR3 DNA reads TGTGCCAGCAGCTCGACCCCAAGTGGGGAGCTGTTTTTT.

The chain carries TRBV28 and TRBJ2-1, with D maybe TRBD2 (5 bases). This CDR3 region has 15 residues. Germline CDR1 is MDHEN and CDR2 is SYDVKM. Trimming stripped 8 bases from V and 8 bases from J, with 22 bases between. The DNA for the CDR3 is TGTGCCAGCTCCTCCGATCCCCCTACGGAGGATGAGCAGTTCTTC. Residues: CASSSDPPTEDEQFF.

This clonotype showed up just a few times. The rearrangement joins TRBV27 to TRBJ2-2; 12 bases line up with TRBD2. Germline-derived CDR1 and CDR2 are MNHEY and SMNVEV (reference sequence). The length of the CDR3 is 14 residues. The V gene end was trimmed by 6 bases and the J gene end by 8 bases; junction bases not matched to a gene: 4. Written as DNA, the CDR3 is TGTGCCAGCAGCCTGACTAGCGGGAGTGGGGAGCTGTTTTTT. Translating it yields CASSLTSGSGELFF.

In this sample, this clonotype turned up a few times. The V call is TRBV20-1, the J call TRBJ2-7; TRBD2 matches at 10 bases. V trimming: 1 base; J trimming: 0 bases; junction bases outside the gene matches: 9. The CDR3 is 17 amino acids. The germline V gene has CDR1 DFQATT and CDR2 SNEGSKA (reference sequence). CDR3 in amino acids: CSARGPLAGVASYEQYF. In DNA form, the CDR3 reads TGCAGTGCTAGAGGTCCGCTAGCGGGAGTTGCCTCCTACGAGCAGTACTTC.

This clonotype was seen only a few times. V and J are TRBV30 and TRBJ2-1; TRBD2 is a possible D gene (7 bases). Trimming pared 5 bases from V and 7 bases from J, leaving 18 bases between. Germline CDR1 reads GTSNPN; CDR2 reads SVGIG (reference sequence). CDR3 size: 14 residues. In DNA, the CDR3 is TGTGCCTGGGGATTGGGGAGGGGGGGGAATGAGCAGTTCTTC. This sequence encodes CAWGLGRGGNEQFF.